The entry below gives a single T cell receptor beta chain sequence along with its context. Methods used by the authors: By means of reference gene primer amplification, nucleated cell counts were estimated. Profiled with immunoSEQ multiplex PCR; TCRdb holds only in-frame clones, not every one. V, J and clone size derive from that table, while D and trimming were established from the DNA sequence. The table includes 140,000 to 150,000 clones, under 90% detected once. CDR1 and CDR2 from the germline V gene are LNHDA and SQIVND (reference sequence). The ends were cut back, 5 bases at V and 1 base at J, with 10 bases in the middle. This CDR3 spans 14 amino acids. This specimen comes from a study of blood T cell repertoires in COVID-19. Study summary: The samples span acute and convalescent COVID-19 from the United States, Italy and Spain. PBMCs, B-cell-depleted T cells, or T cells were the source of the cDNA or gDNA that made up the material.

The receptor comes from a human donor in a cohort sampled during active COVID-19. The sample consisted of peripheral blood. The V call is TRBV19, the J call TRBJ2-3; D might be TRBD2 (6 bases). The CDR3 loop reads CASSPASGTDTQYF. CDR3 bases: TGTGCCAGTAGTCCAGCTAGCGGCACAGATACGCAGTATTTT.